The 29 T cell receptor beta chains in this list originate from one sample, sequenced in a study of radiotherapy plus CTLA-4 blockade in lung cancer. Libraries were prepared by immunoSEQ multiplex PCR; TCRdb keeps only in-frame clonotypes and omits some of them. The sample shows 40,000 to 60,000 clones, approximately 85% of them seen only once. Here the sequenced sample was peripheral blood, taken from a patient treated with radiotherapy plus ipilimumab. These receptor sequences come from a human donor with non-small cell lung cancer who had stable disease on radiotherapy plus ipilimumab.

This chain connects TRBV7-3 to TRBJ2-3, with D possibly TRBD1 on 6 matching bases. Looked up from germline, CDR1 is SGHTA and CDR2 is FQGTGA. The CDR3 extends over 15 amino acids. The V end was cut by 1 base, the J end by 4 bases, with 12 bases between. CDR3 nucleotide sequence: TGTGCCAGCAGCTTAAAGGGGGATTGGGCAGATACGCAGTATTTT. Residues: CASSLKGDWADTQYF.

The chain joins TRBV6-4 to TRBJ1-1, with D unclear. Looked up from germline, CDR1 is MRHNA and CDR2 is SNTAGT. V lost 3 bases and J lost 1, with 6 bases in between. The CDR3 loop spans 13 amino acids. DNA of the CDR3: TGTGCCAGCAGTGAAGACACGAACACTGAAGCTTTCTTT. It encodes CASSEDTNTEAFF.

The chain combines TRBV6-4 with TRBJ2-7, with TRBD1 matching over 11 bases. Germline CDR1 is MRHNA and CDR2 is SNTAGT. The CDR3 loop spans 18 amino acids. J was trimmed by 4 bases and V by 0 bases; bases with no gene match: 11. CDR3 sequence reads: CASSDSNLDRGRRYEQYF. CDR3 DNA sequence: TGTGCCAGCAGTGACTCGAATTTGGACAGGGGGCGCAGGTACGAGCAGTACTTC.

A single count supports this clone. For the CDR3, the DNA is TGTGCCAGCAGGCCCACGGGAGAATGGAACTACAATGAGCAGTTCTTC. It specifies CASRPTGEWNYNEQFF. The chain is built from TRBV5-4 and TRBJ2-1; maybe TRBD2 (6 bases). Per germline, CDR1 SGHNT and CDR2 YYREEE (reference sequence). The CDR3 is 16 residues long. V gave up 5 bases and J gave up 3 bases, with 18 bases separating them. Based on the CDR3 plus reference TRBV5-4 and TRBJ2-1, the full variable domain is ETGVTQSPTHLIKTRGQQVTLRCSSQSGHNTVSWYQQALGQGPQFIFQYYREEENGRGNFPPRFSGLQFPNYSSELNVNALELDDSALYLCASRPTGEWNYNEQFFGPGTRLTVL.

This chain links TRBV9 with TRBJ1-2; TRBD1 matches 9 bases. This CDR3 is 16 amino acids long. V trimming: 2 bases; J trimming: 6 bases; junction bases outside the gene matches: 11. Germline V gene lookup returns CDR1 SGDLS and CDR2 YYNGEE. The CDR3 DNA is TGTGCCAGCAGCGTCAGCGGGACAGGGCCCCCTCATGGCTACACCTTC. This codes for CASSVSGTGPPHGYTF.

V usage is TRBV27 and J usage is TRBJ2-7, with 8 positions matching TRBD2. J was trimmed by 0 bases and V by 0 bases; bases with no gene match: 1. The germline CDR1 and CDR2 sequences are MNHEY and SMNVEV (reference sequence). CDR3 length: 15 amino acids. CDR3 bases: TGTGCCAGCAGTTTATCGAGCGGGAGCTCCTACGAGCAGTACTTC. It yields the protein CASSLSSGSSYEQYF.

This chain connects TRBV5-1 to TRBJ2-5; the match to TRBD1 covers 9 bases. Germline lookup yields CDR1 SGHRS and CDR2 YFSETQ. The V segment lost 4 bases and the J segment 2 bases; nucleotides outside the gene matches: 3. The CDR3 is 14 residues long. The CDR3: CASSPDRGQETQYF. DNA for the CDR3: TGCGCCAGCAGCCCCGACAGGGGGCAAGAGACCCAGTACTTC. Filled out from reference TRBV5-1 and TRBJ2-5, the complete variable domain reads KAGVTQTPRYLIKTRGQQVTLSCSPISGHRSVSWYQQTPGQGLQFLFEYFSETQRNKGNFPGRFSGRQFSNSRSEMNVSTLELGDSALYLCASSPDRGQETQYFGPGTRLLVL.

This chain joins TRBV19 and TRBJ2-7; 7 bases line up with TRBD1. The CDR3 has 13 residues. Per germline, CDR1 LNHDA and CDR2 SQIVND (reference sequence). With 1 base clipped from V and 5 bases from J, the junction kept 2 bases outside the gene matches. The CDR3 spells CASSIGTGDEQYF. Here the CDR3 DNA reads TGTGCCAGTAGTATAGGTACAGGGGACGAGCAGTACTTC.

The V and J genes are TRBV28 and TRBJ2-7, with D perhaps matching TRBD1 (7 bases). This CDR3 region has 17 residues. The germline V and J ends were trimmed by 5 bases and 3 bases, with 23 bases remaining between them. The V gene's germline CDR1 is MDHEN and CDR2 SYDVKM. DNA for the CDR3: TGTGCCAGCAGTCAACGTCACAGGAGGGACAGTCACTACGAGCAGTACTTC. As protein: CASSQRHRRDSHYEQYF.

CDR3 protein: CASSLGPGGTGNNEQFF. The CDR3 DNA sequence: TGCGCCAGCAGCTTGGGCCCTGGAGGGACAGGGAACAATGAGCAGTTCTTC. The chain has TRBV5-1 and TRBJ2-1; 9 bases match TRBD1. The germline gives CDR1 SGHRS, CDR2 YFSETQ. After removal of 0 bases from V and 5 bases from J, the junction contained 9 bases not matched to a gene. The CDR3 covers 17 residues.

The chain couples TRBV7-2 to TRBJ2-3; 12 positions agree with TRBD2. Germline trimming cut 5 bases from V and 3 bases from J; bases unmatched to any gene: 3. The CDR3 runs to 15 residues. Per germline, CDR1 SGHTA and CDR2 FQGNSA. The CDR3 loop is CASSPTSGRTDTQYF. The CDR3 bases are TGTGCCAGCAGCCCAACTAGCGGGAGGACAGATACGCAGTATTTT.

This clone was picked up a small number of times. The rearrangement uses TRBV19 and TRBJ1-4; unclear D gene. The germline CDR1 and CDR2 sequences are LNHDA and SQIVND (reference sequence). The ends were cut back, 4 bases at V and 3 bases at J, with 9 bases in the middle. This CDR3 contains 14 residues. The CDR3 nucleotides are TGTGCCAGTAGTACGACATGGCCTAATGAAAAACTGTTTTTT. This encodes CASSTTWPNEKLFF.

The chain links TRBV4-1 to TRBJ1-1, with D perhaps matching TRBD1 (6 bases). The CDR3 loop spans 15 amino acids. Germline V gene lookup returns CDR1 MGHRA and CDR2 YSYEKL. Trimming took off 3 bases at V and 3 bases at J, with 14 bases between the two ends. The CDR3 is CASSHTGKGDTEAFF. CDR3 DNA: TGCGCCAGCAGCCACACGGGGAAGGGGGACACTGAAGCTTTCTTT.

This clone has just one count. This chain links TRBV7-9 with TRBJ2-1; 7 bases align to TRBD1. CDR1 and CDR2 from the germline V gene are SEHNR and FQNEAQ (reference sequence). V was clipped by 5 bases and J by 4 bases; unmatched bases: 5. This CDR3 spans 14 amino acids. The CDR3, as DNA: TGTGCCAGCAGCGATAGGGGGCAATACAATGAGCAGTTCTTC. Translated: CASSDRGQYNEQFF.

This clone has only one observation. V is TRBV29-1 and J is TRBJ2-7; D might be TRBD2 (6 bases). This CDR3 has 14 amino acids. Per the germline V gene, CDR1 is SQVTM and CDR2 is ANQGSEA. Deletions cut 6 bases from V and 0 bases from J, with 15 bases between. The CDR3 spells CSVAGTFSSYEQYF. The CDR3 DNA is TGCAGCGTCGCCGGGACTTTCAGCTCCTACGAGCAGTACTTC.

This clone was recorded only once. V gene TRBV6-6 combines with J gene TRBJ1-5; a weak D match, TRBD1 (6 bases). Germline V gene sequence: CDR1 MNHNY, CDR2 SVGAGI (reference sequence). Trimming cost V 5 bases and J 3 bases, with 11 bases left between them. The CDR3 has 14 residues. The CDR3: CASSIGGLNQPQHF. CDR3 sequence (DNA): TGTGCCAGCAGTATTGGGGGCCTCAATCAGCCCCAGCATTTT.

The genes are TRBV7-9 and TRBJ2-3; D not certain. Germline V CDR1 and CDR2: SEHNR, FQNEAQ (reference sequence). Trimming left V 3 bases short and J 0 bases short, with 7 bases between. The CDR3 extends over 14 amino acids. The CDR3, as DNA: TGTGCCAGCAGCTTGGCTCCCAGCACAGATACGCAGTATTTT. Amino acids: CASSLAPSTDTQYF.

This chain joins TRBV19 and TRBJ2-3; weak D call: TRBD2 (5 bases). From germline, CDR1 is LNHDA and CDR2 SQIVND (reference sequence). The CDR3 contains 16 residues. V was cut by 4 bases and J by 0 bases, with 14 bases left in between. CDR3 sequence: CASSRRGLGSTDTQYF. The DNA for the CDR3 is TGTGCCAGTAGTAGACGTGGACTGGGAAGCACAGATACGCAGTATTTT.

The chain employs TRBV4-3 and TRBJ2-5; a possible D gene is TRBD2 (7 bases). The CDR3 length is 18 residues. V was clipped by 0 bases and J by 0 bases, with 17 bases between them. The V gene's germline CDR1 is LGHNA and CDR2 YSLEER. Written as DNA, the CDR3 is TGCGCCAGCAGCCAAGAGTTGGGGGGGGCAGCGAACCAAGAGACCCAGTACTTC. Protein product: CASSQELGGAANQETQYF.

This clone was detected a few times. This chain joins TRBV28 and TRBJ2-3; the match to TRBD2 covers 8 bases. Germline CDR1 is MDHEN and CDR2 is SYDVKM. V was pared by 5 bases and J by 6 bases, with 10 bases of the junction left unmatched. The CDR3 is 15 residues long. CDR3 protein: CASSAGGGRGDTQYF. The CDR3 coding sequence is TGTGCCAGCAGTGCGGGGGGAGGGCGTGGGGATACGCAGTATTTT.

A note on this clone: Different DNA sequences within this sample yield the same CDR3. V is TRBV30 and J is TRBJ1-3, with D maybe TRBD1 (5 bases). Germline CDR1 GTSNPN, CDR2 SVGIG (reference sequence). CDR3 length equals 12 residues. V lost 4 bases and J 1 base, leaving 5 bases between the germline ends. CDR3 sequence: CAWTGSGNTIYF. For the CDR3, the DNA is TGTGCCTGGACAGGGTCTGGAAACACCATATATTTT.

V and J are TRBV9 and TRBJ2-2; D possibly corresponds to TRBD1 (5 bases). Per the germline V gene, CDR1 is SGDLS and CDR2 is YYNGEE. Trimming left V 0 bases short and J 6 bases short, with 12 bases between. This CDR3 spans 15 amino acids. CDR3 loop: CASSVAHRTSGELFF. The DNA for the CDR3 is TGTGCCAGCAGCGTAGCTCACAGGACGTCCGGGGAGCTGTTTTTT.

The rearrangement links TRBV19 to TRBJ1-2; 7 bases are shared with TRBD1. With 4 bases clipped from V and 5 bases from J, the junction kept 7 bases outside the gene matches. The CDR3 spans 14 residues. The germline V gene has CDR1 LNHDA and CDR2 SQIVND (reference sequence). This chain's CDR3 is CASSTRDRLYGYTF. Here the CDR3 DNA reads TGTGCCAGTAGTACGCGGGACAGATTATATGGCTACACCTTC.

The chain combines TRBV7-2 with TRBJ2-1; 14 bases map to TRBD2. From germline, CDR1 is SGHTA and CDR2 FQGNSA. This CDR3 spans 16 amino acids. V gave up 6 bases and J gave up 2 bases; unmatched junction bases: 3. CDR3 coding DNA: TGTGCCAGCAGGGGACTAGCGGGAGCCACCTACAATGAGCAGTTCTTC. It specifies CASRGLAGATYNEQFF.

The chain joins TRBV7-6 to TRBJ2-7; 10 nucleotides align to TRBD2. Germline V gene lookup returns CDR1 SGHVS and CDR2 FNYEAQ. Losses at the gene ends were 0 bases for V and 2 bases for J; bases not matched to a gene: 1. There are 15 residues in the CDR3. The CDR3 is CASSLATSGPYEQYF. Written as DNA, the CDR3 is TGTGCCAGCAGCTTAGCGACTAGCGGGCCCTACGAGCAGTACTTC. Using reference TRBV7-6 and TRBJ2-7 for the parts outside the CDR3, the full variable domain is GAGVSQSPRYKVTKRGQDVALRCDPISGHVSLYWYRQALGQGPEFLTYFNYEAQQDKSGLPNDRFSAERPEGSISTLTIQRTEQRDSAMYRCASSLATSGPYEQYFGPGTRLTVT.

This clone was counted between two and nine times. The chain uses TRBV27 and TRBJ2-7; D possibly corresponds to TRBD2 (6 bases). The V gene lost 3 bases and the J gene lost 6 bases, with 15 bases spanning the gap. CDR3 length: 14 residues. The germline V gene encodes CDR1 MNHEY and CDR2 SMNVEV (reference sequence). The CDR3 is CASSFSLASGEQYF. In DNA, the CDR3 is TGTGCCAGCAGTTTCAGTCTAGCGAGCGGCGAGCAGTACTTC.

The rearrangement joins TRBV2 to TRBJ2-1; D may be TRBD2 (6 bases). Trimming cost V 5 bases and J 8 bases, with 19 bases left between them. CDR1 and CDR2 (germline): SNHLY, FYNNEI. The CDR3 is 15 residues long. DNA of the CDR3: TGTGCCAGCAGTCAGCGTTTAGCGGAAGGGGATGAGCAGTTCTTC. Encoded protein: CASSQRLAEGDEQFF.

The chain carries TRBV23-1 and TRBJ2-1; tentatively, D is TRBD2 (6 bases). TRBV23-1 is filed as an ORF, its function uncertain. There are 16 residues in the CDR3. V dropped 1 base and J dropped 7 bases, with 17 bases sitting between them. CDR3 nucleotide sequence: TGCGCCAGCAGTCAATATGGCAGTCAGACTAGGAATGAGCAGTTCTTC. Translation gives CASSQYGSQTRNEQFF.

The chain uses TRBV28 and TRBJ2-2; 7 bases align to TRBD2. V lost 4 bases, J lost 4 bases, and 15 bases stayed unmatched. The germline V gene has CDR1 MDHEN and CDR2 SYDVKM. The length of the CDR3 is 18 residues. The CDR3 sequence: CASSSKIIRDYSTGELFF. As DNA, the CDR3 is TGTGCCAGCAGTTCCAAAATAATCCGGGACTATTCCACCGGGGAGCTGTTTTTT.